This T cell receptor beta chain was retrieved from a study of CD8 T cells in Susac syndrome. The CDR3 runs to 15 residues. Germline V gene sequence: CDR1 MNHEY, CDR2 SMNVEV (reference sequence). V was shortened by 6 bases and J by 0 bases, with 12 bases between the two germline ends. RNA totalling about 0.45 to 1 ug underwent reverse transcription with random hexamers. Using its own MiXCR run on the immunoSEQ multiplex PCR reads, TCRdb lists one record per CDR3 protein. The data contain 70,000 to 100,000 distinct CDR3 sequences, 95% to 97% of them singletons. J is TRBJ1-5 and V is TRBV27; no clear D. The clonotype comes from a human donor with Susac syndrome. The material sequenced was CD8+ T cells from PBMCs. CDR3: CASRPTANSNQPQHF. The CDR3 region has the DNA TGTGCCAGCAGGCCTACGGCGAATAGCAATCAGCCCCAGCATTTT.